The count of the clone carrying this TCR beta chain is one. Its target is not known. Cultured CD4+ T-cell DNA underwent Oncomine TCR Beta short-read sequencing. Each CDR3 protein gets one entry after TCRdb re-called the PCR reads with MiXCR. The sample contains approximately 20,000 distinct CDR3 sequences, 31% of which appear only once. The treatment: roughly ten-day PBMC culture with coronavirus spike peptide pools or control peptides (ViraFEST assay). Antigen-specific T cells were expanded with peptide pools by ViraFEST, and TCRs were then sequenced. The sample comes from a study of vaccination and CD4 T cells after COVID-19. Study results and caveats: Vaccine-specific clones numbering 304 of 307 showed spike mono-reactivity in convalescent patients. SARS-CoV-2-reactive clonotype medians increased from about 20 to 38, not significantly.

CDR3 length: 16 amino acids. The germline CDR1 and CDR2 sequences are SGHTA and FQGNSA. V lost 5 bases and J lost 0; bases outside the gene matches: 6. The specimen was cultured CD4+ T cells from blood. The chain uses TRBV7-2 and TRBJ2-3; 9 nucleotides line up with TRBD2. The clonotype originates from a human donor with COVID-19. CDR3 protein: CASSPPLAGSTDTQYF. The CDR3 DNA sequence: TGTGCCAGCAGCCCCCCCCTAGCGGGGAGCACAGATACGCAGTATTTT.